What follows are 22 T cell receptor beta chains derived from one specimen sequenced in a study of identical twins. TCRdb processed the 5' RACE reads anew with MiXCR; each CDR3 protein has one entry. The table lists roughly 1,500,000 distinct CDR3 sequences, roughly a third of them singletons. Sequences were obtained from cord blood. Every receptor here comes from a newborn girl in good health.

The chain combines TRBV20-1 with TRBJ2-3, with 11 positions matching TRBD2. Trimming removed 5 bases from V and 2 bases from J; junction bases left unmatched: 6. The CDR3 totals 15 residues. CDR1 is DFQATT, CDR2 SNEGSKA, per germline (reference sequence). The CDR3 sequence is CSAEGTSGTTDTQYF. The CDR3 DNA reads as TGCAGTGCTGAAGGGACTAGCGGAACCACAGATACGCAGTATTTT.

The chain joins TRBV9 to TRBJ2-5; a possible D gene is TRBD1 (6 bases). This CDR3 is 15 amino acids long. Trimming cost V 2 bases and J 5 bases, with 16 bases left between them. Germline V gene data show CDR1 as SGDLS and CDR2 as YYNGEE. CDR3 region: CASSVSGTPGETQYF. The CDR3 DNA is TGTGCCAGCAGCGTTTCCGGGACACCCGGGGAGACCCAGTACTTC.

V gene TRBV28 combines with J gene TRBJ2-1; no reliable D call. The closer fit of TRBJ2-7 to the DNA end suggests the J call may be wrong. The CDR3 spans 15 residues. Looked up from germline, CDR1 is MDHEN and CDR2 is SYDVKM. This chain's CDR3 is CASSLSNPPGNEQYF. The DNA of the CDR3 is TGTGCCAGCAGTTTATCGAACCCTCCCGGCAATGAGCAGTACTTC.

This clonotype showed up just a few times. The chain combines TRBV7-6 with TRBJ2-3, with no clear D. Germline lookup yields CDR1 SGHVS and CDR2 FNYEAQ. Trimming stripped 4 bases from V and 2 bases from J, with 16 bases between. This CDR3 contains 16 residues. The CDR3 region has the DNA TGTGCCAGCAGCTCCCGGCACATCGGGTTCACAGATACGCAGTATTTT. It is translated as CASSSRHIGFTDTQYF.

This clonotype was seen more than once but under ten times. The V gene is TRBV28, the J gene TRBJ2-5; D call uncertain. Germline V gives CDR1 MDHEN, CDR2 SYDVKM. Trimming pared 8 bases from V and 2 bases from J, leaving 12 bases between. The CDR3 has 13 amino acids. CDR3 coding DNA: TGTGCCAGCGGGTCCTGGGATCAAGAGACCCAGTACTTC. Protein: CASGSWDQETQYF.

The genes are TRBV20-1 and TRBJ2-7, with TRBD1 matching 7 bases. V was pared by 6 bases and J by 3 bases, with 11 bases of the junction left unmatched. The germline CDR1 and CDR2 sequences are DFQATT and SNEGSKA (reference sequence). The CDR3 runs to 14 residues. In DNA, the CDR3 is TGCAGTGCCGTAGGACAGGATTCGGTCTACGAGCAGTACTTC. It is translated as CSAVGQDSVYEQYF.

This clonotype was seen a few times. The chain combines TRBV9 with TRBJ2-1, with TRBD2 as a possible D gene (5 bases). V was clipped by 2 bases and J by 0 bases, with 12 bases between them. The CDR3 totals 16 residues. Germline V gene lookup returns CDR1 SGDLS and CDR2 YYNGEE. The CDR3 coding sequence is TGTGCCAGCAGCGTCCGACTGGGGAGCTCCTACAATGAGCAGTTCTTC. Its translation: CASSVRLGSSYNEQFF.

This chain connects TRBV12-3 or TRBV12-4 to TRBJ1-1; D remains ambiguous. The CDR3 contains 13 residues. V lost 7 bases, J lost 1 base, and 10 bases lay in between. For the CDR3, the DNA is TGTGCCAGCACCCCAACACGGAACACTGAAGCTTTCTTT. Its translation: CASTPTRNTEAFF.

The chain uses TRBV28 and TRBJ2-5; TRBD2 agrees at 9 bases. Trimming removed 9 bases from V and 5 bases from J; junction bases left unmatched: 10. Germline lookup yields CDR1 MDHEN and CDR2 SYDVKM. The length of the CDR3 is 14 residues. The CDR3 is CASLGGLAVETQYF. The CDR3, as DNA: TGTGCCAGTTTAGGGGGACTAGCCGTTGAGACCCAGTACTTC.

This clonotype was found many times. The chain carries TRBV29-1 and TRBJ2-7, with D maybe TRBD1 (5 bases). The CDR3 totals 14 residues. Germline loops: CDR1 SQVTM, CDR2 ANQGSEA. V lost 7 bases and J 1 base, leaving 17 bases between the germline ends. The CDR3 DNA sequence: TGCAGCGCCACCGTGGGGCTAGGGTCCTACGAGCAGTACTTC. It codes for CSATVGLGSYEQYF.

This clonotype was counted between two and nine times. This may be a read error: a much more frequent sequence differs by one nucleotide. The chain is built from TRBV25-1 and TRBJ1-6, with D uncertain. Looked up from germline, CDR1 is MGHDK and CDR2 is SYGVNS. The length of the CDR3 is 11 residues. The DNA of the CDR3 is TGTGCCAGCAGTGATAATTCACCCCCCCACTTT. Protein sequence: CASSDNSPPHF.

This clonotype was detected a few times. The chain uses TRBV6-6 and TRBJ1-1; tentative D call: TRBD1 (5 bases). With 0 bases removed from V and 4 bases from J, the gap between germline ends came to 9 bases. The CDR3 covers 14 residues. Germline V gene data show CDR1 as MNHNY and CDR2 as SVGAGI (reference sequence). The CDR3 DNA is TGTGCCAGCAGTTACTCGGGACCAGGCACTGAAGCTTTCTTT. This codes for CASSYSGPGTEAFF.

The table lists this clonotype with a few counts. The chain combines TRBV2 with TRBJ1-2; D call uncertain. The CDR3 has 13 residues. The germline V and J ends were trimmed by 11 bases and 3 bases, with 16 bases remaining between them. From germline, CDR1 is SNHLY and CDR2 FYNNEI. The CDR3 is CAGTLEVDYGYTF. CDR3 bases: TGTGCCGGCACCCTTGAGGTAGACTATGGCTACACCTTC.

The genes are TRBV20-1 and TRBJ1-4, with 7 positions matching TRBD1. The CDR3 runs to 14 residues. V lost 5 bases, J lost 6 bases, and 9 bases stayed unmatched. Germline V gene sequence: CDR1 DFQATT, CDR2 SNEGSKA (reference sequence). The CDR3 region has the DNA TGCAGTGCTGATTCCGGGACAGCAGATGAAAAACTGTTTTTT. Amino acids: CSADSGTADEKLFF.

This chain links TRBV28 with TRBJ1-5, with D tentatively TRBD1 (5 bases). The CDR3 runs to 15 residues. Germline V gene data show CDR1 as MDHEN and CDR2 as SYDVKM. Deletions cut 5 bases from V and 6 bases from J, with 17 bases between. The CDR3 reads CASSDGRGDRQPQHF. In DNA, the CDR3 is TGTGCCAGCAGTGATGGCAGAGGGGATCGTCAGCCCCAGCATTTT.

This clonotype was detected only a few times. The chain couples TRBV20-1 to TRBJ2-2; 10 nucleotides align to TRBD2. V was pared by 6 bases and J by 1 base, with 5 bases of the junction left unmatched. The CDR3 has 15 residues. The germline gives CDR1 DFQATT, CDR2 SNEGSKA (reference sequence). The CDR3 here is CSALAGVGNTGELFF. CDR3 nucleotides: TGCAGTGCCCTAGCGGGGGTCGGGAACACCGGGGAGCTGTTTTTT.

This clonotype showed up many times. The genes are TRBV6-5 and TRBJ2-5, with 10 bases that match TRBD2. Trimming cost V 6 bases and J 5 bases; bases outside gene matches: 12. The V gene's germline CDR1 is MNHEY and CDR2 SVGAGI. CDR3 length: 16 amino acids. This CDR3 is CASSTTWTSGPETQYF. CDR3 nucleotide sequence: TGTGCCAGCAGCACTACCTGGACTAGCGGTCCTGAGACCCAGTACTTC.

This clonotype was counted a few times. One end of the junction fails to match germline, which may point to a read error. The chain combines TRBV7-2 with TRBJ1-1; D unresolved. The germline V gene encodes CDR1 SGHTA and CDR2 FQGNSA. The length of the CDR3 is 16 residues. CDR3 DNA: TGTGCCTGCAGCTTAGCCCCCCTGGGAGCTGTCACTGAAGCTTTCTTT. It encodes CACSLAPLGAVTEAFF. The variable domain in full, with the rest retrieved from reference TRBV7-2 and TRBJ1-1, is GAGVSQSPSNKVTEKGKDVELRCDPISGHTALYWYRQSLGQGLEFLIYFQGNSAPDKSGLPSDRFSAERTGGSVSTLTIQRTQQEDSAVYLCACSLAPLGAVTEAFFGQGTRLTVV.

This clonotype came up a few times. CDR3 amino acids: CASSGLAPYEQYF. The CDR3 region has the DNA TGTGCCAGCAGTGGTCTGGCCCCCTACGAGCAGTACTTC. The rearrangement joins TRBV28 to TRBJ2-7; D gene unclear. The CDR3 is 13 residues long. V gave up 5 bases and J gave up 2 bases, with 10 bases separating them. CDR1 and CDR2 from the germline V gene are MDHEN and SYDVKM.

This clonotype came up a few times. This chain links TRBV12-3 or TRBV12-4 with TRBJ2-2; D is uncertain. V lost 8 bases and J 1 base, leaving 8 bases between the germline ends. The CDR3 extends over 13 amino acids. The CDR3 sequence: CASGRLNTGELFF. The CDR3 bases are TGTGCCAGCGGGCGATTGAACACCGGGGAGCTGTTTTTT.

This clonotype has more than one count but fewer than ten. The chain couples TRBV4-1 to TRBJ1-1, with D possibly matching TRBD1 (5 bases). In germline, CDR1 is MGHRA, CDR2 YSYEKL. Trimming pared 1 base from V and 1 base from J, leaving 10 bases between. The CDR3 covers 15 residues. The CDR3 sequence is CASSQGGPWNTEAFF. DNA for the CDR3: TGCGCCAGCAGCCAAGGGGGACCCTGGAACACTGAAGCTTTCTTT.

This clonotype occurred a few times. V usage is TRBV7-9 and J usage is TRBJ2-5; D might be TRBD1 (5 bases). The length of the CDR3 is 14 residues. Germline V gene sequence: CDR1 SEHNR, CDR2 FQNEAQ (reference sequence). V lost 4 bases to trimming and J lost 4 bases, with 13 bases between them. Here the CDR3 reads CASSYDRDGETQYF. CDR3 nucleotide sequence: TGTGCCAGCAGCTATGACAGAGATGGAGAGACCCAGTACTTC.